Here is one T cell receptor (beta chain) with its context. Assay: immunoSEQ multiplex PCR; the TCRdb copy retains only in-frame clones and omits some. Of over 2 million clones listed, 90% to 95% are singletons. With V trimmed by 3 bases and J by 3 bases, 12 bases remained unmatched. Germline V CDR1 and CDR2: GTSNPN, SVGIG (reference sequence). The CDR3 is made up of 16 amino acids. This entry is derived from a study of shared clonotypes between healthy human individuals. The chain is built from TRBV30 and TRBJ2-3; 7 bases agree with TRBD2. The sequenced material came from naive CD4+ T cells sorted from blood. Subset here: CD45RA+ positively selected. This receptor was obtained from a man aged 18 to 29 in good health. DNA of the CDR3: TGTGCCTGGAGAAGGGGCGGCGGGGGAGGAACAGATACGCAGTATTTT. Translation: CAWRRGGGGGTDTQYF. The full variable domain, in which reference TRBV30 and TRBJ2-3 provide the parts outside the CDR3, is SQTIHQWPATLVQPVGSPLSLECTVEGTSNPNLYWYRQAAGRGLQLLFYSVGIGQISSEVPQNLSASRPQDRQFILSSKKLLLSDSGFYLCAWRRGGGGGTDTQYFGPGTRLTVL.